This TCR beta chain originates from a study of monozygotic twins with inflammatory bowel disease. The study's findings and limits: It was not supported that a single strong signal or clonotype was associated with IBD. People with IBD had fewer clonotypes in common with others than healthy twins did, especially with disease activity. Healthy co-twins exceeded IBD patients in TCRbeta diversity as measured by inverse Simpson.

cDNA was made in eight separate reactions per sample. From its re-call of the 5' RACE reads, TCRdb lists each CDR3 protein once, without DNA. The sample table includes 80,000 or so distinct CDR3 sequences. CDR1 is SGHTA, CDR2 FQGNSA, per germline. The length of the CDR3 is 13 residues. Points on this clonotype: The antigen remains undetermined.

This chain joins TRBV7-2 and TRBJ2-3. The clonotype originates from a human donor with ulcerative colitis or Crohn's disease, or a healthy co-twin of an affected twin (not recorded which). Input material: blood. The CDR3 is CASSPWVTDTQYF. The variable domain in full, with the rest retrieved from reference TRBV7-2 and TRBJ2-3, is GAGVSQSPSNKVTEKGKDVELRCDPISGHTALYWYRQSLGQGLEFLIYFQGNSAPDKSGLPSDRFSAERTGGSVSTLTIQRTQQEDSAVYLCASSPWVTDTQYFGPGTRLTVL.